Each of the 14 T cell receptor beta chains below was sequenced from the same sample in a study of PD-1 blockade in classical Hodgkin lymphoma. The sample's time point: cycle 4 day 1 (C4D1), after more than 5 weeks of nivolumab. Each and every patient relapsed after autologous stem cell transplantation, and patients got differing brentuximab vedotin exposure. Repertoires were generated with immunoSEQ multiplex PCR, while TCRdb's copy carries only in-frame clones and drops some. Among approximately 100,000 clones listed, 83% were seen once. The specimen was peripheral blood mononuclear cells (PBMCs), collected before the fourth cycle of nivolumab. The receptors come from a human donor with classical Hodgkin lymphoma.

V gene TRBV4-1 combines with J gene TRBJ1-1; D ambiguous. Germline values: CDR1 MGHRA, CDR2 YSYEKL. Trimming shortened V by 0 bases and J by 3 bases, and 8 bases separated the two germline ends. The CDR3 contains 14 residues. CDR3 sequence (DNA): TGCGCCAGCAGCCAAGATGGGCATTACACTGAAGCTTTCTTT. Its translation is CASSQDGHYTEAFF.

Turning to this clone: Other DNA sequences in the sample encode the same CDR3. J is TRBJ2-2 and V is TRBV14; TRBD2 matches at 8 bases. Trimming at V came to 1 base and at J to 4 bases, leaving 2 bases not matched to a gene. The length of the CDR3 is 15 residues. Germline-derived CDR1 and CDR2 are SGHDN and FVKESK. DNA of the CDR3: TGTGCCAGCAGCCAAGTCCTAGCGGGCACCGGGGAGCTGTTTTTT. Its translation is CASSQVLAGTGELFF. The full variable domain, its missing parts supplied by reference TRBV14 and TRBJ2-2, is EAGVTQFPSHSVIEKGQTVTLRCDPISGHDNLYWYRRVMGKEIKFLLHFVKESKQDESGMPNNRFLAERTGGTYSTLKVQPAELEDSGVYFCASSQVLAGTGELFFGEGSRLTVL.

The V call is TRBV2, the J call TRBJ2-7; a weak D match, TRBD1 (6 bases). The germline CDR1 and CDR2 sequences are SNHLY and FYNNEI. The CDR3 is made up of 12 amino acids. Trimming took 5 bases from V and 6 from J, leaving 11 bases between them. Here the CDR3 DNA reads TGTGCCAGCAGTCGATACAGGGCCGAGCAGTACTTC. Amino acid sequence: CASSRYRAEQYF. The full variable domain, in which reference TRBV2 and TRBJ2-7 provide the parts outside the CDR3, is EPEVTQTPSHQVTQMGQEVILRCVPISNHLYFYWYRQILGQKVEFLVSFYNNEISEKSEIFDDQFSVERPDGSNFTLKIRSTKLEDSAMYFCASSRYRAEQYFGPGTRLTVT.

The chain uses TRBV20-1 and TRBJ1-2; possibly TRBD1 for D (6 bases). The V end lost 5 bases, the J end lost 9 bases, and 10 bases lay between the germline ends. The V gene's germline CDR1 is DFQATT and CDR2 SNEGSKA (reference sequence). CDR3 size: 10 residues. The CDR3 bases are TGCAGTGCTGTCAGGGGAAGCTACACCTTC. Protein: CSAVRGSYTF.

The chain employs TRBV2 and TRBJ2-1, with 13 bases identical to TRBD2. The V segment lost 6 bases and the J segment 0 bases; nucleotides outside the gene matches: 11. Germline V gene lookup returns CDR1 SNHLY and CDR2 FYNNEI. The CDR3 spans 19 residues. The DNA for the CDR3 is TGTGCCAGCAGCCAGACTAGCGGGAGGTCCCTGAGCTCCTACAATGAGCAGTTCTTC. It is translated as CASSQTSGRSLSSYNEQFF.

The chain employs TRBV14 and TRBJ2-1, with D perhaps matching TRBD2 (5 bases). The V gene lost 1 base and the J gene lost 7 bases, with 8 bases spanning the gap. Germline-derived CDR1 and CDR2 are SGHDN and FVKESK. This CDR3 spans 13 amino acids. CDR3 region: CASSQGRGNEQFF. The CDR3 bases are TGTGCCAGCAGCCAAGGTCGAGGGAATGAGCAGTTCTTC. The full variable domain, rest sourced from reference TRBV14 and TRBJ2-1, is EAGVTQFPSHSVIEKGQTVTLRCDPISGHDNLYWYRRVMGKEIKFLLHFVKESKQDESGMPNNRFLAERTGGTYSTLKVQPAELEDSGVYFCASSQGRGNEQFFGPGTRLTVL.

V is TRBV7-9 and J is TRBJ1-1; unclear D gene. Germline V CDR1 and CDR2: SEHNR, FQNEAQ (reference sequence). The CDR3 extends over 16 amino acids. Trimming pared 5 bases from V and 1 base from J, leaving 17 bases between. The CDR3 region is CASSPRARASNTEAFF. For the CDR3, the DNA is TGTGCCAGCAGCCCGAGGGCGAGGGCTTCGAACACTGAAGCTTTCTTT.

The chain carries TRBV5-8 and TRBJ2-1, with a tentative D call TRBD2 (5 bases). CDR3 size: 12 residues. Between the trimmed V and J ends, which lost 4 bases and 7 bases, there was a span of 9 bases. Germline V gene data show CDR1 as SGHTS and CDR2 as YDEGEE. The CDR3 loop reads CASSPGLNEQFF. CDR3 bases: TGTGCCAGCAGCCCTGGACTTAATGAGCAGTTCTTC.

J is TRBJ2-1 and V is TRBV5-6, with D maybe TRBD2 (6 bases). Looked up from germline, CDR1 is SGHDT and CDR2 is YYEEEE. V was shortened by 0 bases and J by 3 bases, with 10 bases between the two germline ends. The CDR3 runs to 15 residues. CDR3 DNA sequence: TGTGCCAGCAGCTTGGGTAGCGGTTACTACAATGAGCAGTTCTTC. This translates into CASSLGSGYYNEQFF.

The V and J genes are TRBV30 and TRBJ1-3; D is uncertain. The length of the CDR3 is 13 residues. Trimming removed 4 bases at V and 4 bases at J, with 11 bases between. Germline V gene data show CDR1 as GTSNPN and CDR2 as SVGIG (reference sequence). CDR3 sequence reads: CAWTGEFGNTIYF. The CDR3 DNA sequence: TGTGCCTGGACAGGTGAATTCGGAAACACCATATATTTT.

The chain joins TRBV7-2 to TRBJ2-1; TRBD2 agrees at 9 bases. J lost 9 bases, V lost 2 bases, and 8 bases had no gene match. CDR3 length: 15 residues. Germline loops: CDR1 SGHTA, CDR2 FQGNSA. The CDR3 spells CASSLLASGNGEQFF. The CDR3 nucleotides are TGTGCCAGCAGCTTATTGGCTAGCGGGAATGGTGAGCAGTTCTTC.

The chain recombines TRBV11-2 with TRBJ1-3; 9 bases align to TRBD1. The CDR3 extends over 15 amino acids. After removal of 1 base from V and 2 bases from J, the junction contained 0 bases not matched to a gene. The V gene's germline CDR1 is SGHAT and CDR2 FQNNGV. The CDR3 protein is CASSLGDRAGNTIYF. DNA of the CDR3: TGTGCCAGCAGCTTAGGGGACAGGGCTGGAAACACCATATATTTT.

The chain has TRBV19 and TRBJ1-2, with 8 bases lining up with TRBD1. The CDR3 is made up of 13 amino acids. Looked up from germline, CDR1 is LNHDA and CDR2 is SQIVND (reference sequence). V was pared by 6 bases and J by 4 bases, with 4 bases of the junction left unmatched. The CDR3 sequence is CASRRGTGYGYTF. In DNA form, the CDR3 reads TGTGCCAGTAGGAGGGGGACAGGCTATGGCTACACCTTC.

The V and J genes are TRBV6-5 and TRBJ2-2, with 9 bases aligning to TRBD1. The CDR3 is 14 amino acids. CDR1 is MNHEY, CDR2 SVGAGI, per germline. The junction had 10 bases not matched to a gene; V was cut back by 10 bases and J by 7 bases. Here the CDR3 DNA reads TGTGCCACCACAGGACAGGGGAGAGACGGGGAGCTGTTTTTT. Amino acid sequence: CATTGQGRDGELFF.